A selection of T cell receptor beta chains follows, all from one sample in a study of shared T cell receptors in the human thymus. Some clones are missing from TCRdb's copy, which holds only in-frame ones; the method was immunoSEQ multiplex PCR. The data show about 380,000 clones, roughly 94% seen once. Material: thymocytes. The receptors were gathered from a human donor. CDR3s include the opening cysteine and the closing phenylalanine or tryptophan. Each record gives: clone size, V gene, D gene, J gene, CDR3 protein, CDR3 DNA. A D gene is named only where the DNA matches it firmly. Clone size is given for some rows only: seen once, a few or many times, or a class if the clone is expanded.

size: -
V: TRBV27
D: TRBD2
J: TRBJ2-3
CDR3: CASTSDWAGGSADTQYF
DNA: TGTGCCAGCACATCGGATTGGGCGGGAGGGTCGGCAGATACGCAGTATTTT

size: -
V: TRBV28
D: TRBD1
J: TRBJ1-2
CDR3: CASSSGQGRNYGYTF
DNA: TGTGCCAGCAGTTCTGGACAGGGAAGAAACTATGGCTACACCTTC

size: -
V: TRBV18
D: -
J: TRBJ2-5
CDR3: CASSPPSETQYF
DNA: TGTGCCAGCTCACCACCGTCAGAGACCCAGTACTTC

size: -
V: TRBV29-1
D: TRBD1
J: TRBJ2-1
CDR3: CSVEGRRQGFYEQFF
DNA: TGCAGCGTTGAAGGGCGAAGACAGGGATTCTATGAGCAGTTCTTC

size: -
V: TRBV7-2
D: -
J: TRBJ2-3
CDR3: CATVPTRRLRSTDTQYF
DNA: TGTGCCACCGTCCCGACACGGAGACTACGGTCCACAGATACGCAGTATTTT

size: few
V: TRBV30
D: -
J: TRBJ1-4
CDR3: CAWSVSGVANEKLFF
DNA: TGTGCCTGGAGTGTATCGGGTGTAGCTAATGAAAAACTGTTTTTT

size: -
V: TRBV14
D: -
J: TRBJ1-3
CDR3: CASRLSSGNTIYF
DNA: TGTGCCAGCAGGCTAAGCTCTGGAAACACCATATATTTT

size: -
V: TRBV28
D: -
J: TRBJ2-7
CDR3: CASSCRGGFYEQYF
DNA: TGTGCCAGCAGTTGCAGGGGCGGGTTCTACGAGCAGTACTTC

size: -
V: TRBV19
D: TRBD2
J: TRBJ2-7
CDR3: CASSIIGRGSPSYEQYF
DNA: TGTGCCAGTAGTATAATCGGGCGCGGGAGCCCCTCCTACGAGCAGTACTTC

size: -
V: TRBV5-1
D: -
J: TRBJ2-3
CDR3: CASSLERDRTDTQYF
DNA: TGCGCCAGCAGCTTGGAGCGGGACAGAACAGATACGCAGTATTTT

size: -
V: TRBV5-8
D: TRBD1
J: TRBJ1-1
CDR3: CASSFLRDRFENTEAFF
DNA: TGTGCCAGCAGCTTCTTACGGGACAGATTCGAGAACACTGAAGCTTTCTTT

size: -
V: TRBV5-1
D: -
J: TRBJ2-7
CDR3: CASSFGGGTAGYEQYF
DNA: TGCGCCAGCAGCTTTGGGGGCGGGACTGCGGGCTACGAGCAGTACTTC

size: -
V: TRBV7-9
D: -
J: TRBJ2-3
CDR3: CASSLYKGRADTQYF
DNA: TGTGCCAGCAGCCTCTATAAAGGCCGGGCAGATACGCAGTATTTT

size: once
V: TRBV28
D: -
J: TRBJ2-1
CDR3: CASSFYRRSSYNEQFF
DNA: TGTGCCAGCAGTTTCTATCGAAGGAGCTCCTACAATGAGCAGTTCTTC